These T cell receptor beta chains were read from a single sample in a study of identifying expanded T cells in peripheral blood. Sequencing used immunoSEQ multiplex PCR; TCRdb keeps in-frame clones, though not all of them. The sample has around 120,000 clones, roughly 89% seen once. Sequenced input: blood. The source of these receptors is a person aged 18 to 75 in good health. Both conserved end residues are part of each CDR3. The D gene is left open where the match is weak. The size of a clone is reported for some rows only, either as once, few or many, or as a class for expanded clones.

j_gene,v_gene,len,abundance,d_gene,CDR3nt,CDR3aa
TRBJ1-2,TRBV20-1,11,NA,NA,TGCAGTGCTCCCCACCTCTATGGCTACACCTTC,CSAPHLYGYTF
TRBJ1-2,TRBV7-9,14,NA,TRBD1,TGTGCCAGCAGCCGCGGACAGGGGGCTCATGGCTACACCTTC,CASSRGQGAHGYTF
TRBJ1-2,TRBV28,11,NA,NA,TGTGCCAGCAGTTTTGTCTATGGCTACACCTTC,CASSFVYGYTF
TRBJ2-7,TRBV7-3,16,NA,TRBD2,TGTGCCAGCAGCTTAGTAGCGGGGGCGACCTCCTACGAGCAGTACTTC,CASSLVAGATSYEQYF
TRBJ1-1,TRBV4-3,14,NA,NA,TGCGCCAGCAGCCCCCTAGGAGGGTACACTGAAGCTTTCTTT,CASSPLGGYTEAFF
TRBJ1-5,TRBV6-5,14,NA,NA,TGTGCCAGCAGTTACAGGGCGGACAGACAGCCCCAGCATTTT,CASSYRADRQPQHF
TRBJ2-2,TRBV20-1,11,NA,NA,TGCAGTGCTAGAAACACCGGGGAGCTGTTTTTT,CSARNTGELFF
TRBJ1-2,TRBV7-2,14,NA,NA,TGTGCCAGCAGCTTGGCCCGCCCCGATGTTGGCTACACCTTC,CASSLARPDVGYTF
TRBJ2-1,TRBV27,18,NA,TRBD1,TGTGCCAGCAGTTACCGACAGGGCGCTAATATTGGTCAGGATGAGCAGTTCTTC,CASSYRQGANIGQDEQFF
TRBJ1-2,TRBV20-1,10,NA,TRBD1,TGCGCGACAGGGGATTATGGCTACACCTTC,CATGDYGYTF
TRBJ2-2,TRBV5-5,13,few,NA,TGTGCCAGCAGCCCTCGAGGGGACGGGGAGCTGTTTTTT,CASSPRGDGELFF
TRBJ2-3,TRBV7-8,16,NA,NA,TGTGCCAGCAGCTTACAAGGCAGGGGTGGCACAGATACGCAGTATTTT,CASSLQGRGGTDTQYF
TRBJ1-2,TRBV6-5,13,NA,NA,TGTGCCAGCAGCCGAGACAGACTCTATGGCTACACCTTC,CASSRDRLYGYTF
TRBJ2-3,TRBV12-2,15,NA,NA,TGTGCAAGTCGAAGGATGGACCCACGCACAGATACGCAGTATTTT,CASRRMDPRTDTQYF
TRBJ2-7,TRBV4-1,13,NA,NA,TGCGCCAGCAGTACAGGGTTGGGGTACGAGCAGTACTTC,CASSTGLGYEQYF
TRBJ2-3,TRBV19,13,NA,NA,TGTGCCAGTAGTATGTGGGTAGAAGATACGCAGTATTTT,CASSMWVEDTQYF
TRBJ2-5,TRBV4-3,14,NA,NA,TGCGCCAGCAGCCAAGAATTAGCGCGAGAGACCCAGTACTTC,CASSQELARETQYF
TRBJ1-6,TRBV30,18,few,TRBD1,TGTGCCTGGAGCCGAACCCGGACAGGGAAGCTTTATAATTCACCCCTCCACTTT,CAWSRTRTGKLYNSPLHF
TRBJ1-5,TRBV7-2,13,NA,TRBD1,TGTGCCAGCAGCTTAGCAGGGACAGGGACCCAGCATTTT,CASSLAGTGTQHF
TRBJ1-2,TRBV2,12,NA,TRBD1,TGTGCCAGCAAAGCAGGGGGCGCTGGCTACACCTTC,CASKAGGAGYTF
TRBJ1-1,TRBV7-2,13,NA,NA,TGTGCCAGCAGCTTAGTTTCGGGGGGCCAAGCTTTCTTT,CASSLVSGGQAFF
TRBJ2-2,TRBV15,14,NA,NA,TGTGCCACTAGCGCCCTAGGGTCCTTCGGGGAGCTGTTTTTT,CATSALGSFGELFF
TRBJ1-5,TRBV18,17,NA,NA,TGTGCCAGCTCACCACCGGGGGGCCAAGGAGTCGGTCAGCCCCAGCATTTT,CASSPPGGQGVGQPQHF
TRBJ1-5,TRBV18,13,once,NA,TGTGCCAGCTCACCAGCGACTAATCAGCCCCAGCATTTT,CASSPATNQPQHF
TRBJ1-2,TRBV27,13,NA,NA,TGTGCCAGCAGTTTAACGGCCGAGGGTGGCTACACCTTC,CASSLTAEGGYTF
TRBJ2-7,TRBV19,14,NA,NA,TGTGCCAGTAGTATGACATATCCTCCCTACGAGCAGTACTTC,CASSMTYPPYEQYF
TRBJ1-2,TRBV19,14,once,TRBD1,TGTGCCAGTAGCACGGGACAGACTAACTATGGCTACACCTTC,CASSTGQTNYGYTF
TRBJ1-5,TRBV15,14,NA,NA,TGTGCCACCCGGGAAGTCTTCGGCAATCAGCCCCAGCATTTT,CATREVFGNQPQHF
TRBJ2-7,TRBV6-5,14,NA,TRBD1,TGTGCCAGCAGTTACTCCGGGACAGGGGCCGAGCAGTACTTC,CASSYSGTGAEQYF
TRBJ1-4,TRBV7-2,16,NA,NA,TGTGCCAGCAGCTTCTCTTCGGGGCAGAGTAATGAAAAACTGTTTTTT,CASSFSSGQSNEKLFF
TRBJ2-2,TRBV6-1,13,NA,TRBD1,TGTGCCACGGACAGGGGGAACACCGGGGAGCTGTTTTTT,CATDRGNTGELFF
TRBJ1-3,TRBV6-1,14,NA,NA,TGTGCCAGCAGGAACAGGGTCCCTGGAAACACCATATATTTT,CASRNRVPGNTIYF
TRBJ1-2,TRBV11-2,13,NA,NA,TGTGCCAGCACCCCGGCAGGGGTCTATGGCTACACCTTC,CASTPAGVYGYTF
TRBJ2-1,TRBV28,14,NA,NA,TGTGCCAGCAGCCGGCCCTTGGGGGCTAGGGAGCAGTTCTTC,CASSRPLGAREQFF
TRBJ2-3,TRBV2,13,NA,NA,TGTGCCAGCAGTGAGAGTCTGCCCGATACGCAGTATTTT,CASSESLPDTQYF
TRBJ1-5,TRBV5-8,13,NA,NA,TGTGCCAGCAGCTTGGGGGTTGGAGAGCCCCAGCATTTT,CASSLGVGEPQHF
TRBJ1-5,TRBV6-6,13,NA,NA,TGTGCCTCCCGAAGCGATAGCAATCAGCCCCAGCATTTT,CASRSDSNQPQHF